The present T cell receptor (beta chain) was sequenced within a study of blood T cells in healthy people across ages. Whole-study findings and limits: Possibly, changes in expanded clonotypes were confounded because donor CMV status was unknown.

CDR1 is LGHNA, CDR2 YSLEER, per germline. This CDR3 has 14 residues. V was trimmed by 0 bases and J by 3 bases, leaving 8 bases between them. With a J-beta primer mix and a sample-barcoded 5' primer, a second PCR ran about 7 to 11 cycles. TCRdb passed the 5' RACE reads through MiXCR, listing each CDR3 protein once. This sample has roughly 800,000 distinct CDR3 sequences, with about 36% found just once. This clonotype came up a few times. What it binds is not known. The rearrangement links TRBV4-3 to TRBJ1-1, with D possibly being TRBD1 (5 bases). The TCR comes from a man in his late teens or twenties in good health. Sample: blood. DNA of the CDR3: TGCGCCAGCAGCCAAGATCTCAGGGACACTGAAGCTTTCTTT. Its translation: CASSQDLRDTEAFF.